The clone carrying this T cell receptor (beta chain) was found a few times. These data come from a study of response to subunit inactivated influenza vaccine. TCRdb re-called the RT-PCR reads with MiXCR, one entry per CDR3 protein. The sample lists roughly 540,000 distinct CDR3 sequences, 20% to 25% occurring once. These data were also reused for a study on T cells expressing NK-cell markers. That report notes: With UMIs, 5'RACE template switching was used to make TCR beta cDNA. Roughly six donors showed dominant NKG2C+ clonotypes comprising about 1.0-7.0% of their CD8+ T cells.

Sequencing was performed on CD4+ T cells sorted from PBMCs, taken 11 to 12 days after vaccination. The clonotype comes from a man aged 50 to 60 who received an inactivated influenza vaccine.

The CDR3 reads CASSYSARPSTDTQYF. In nucleotides, the CDR3 is TGTGCCAGCAGTTACTCTGCTAGACCTAGCACAGATACGCAGTATTTT. V usage is TRBV6-5 and J usage is TRBJ2-3; no clear D gene. The CDR3 runs 16 residues. Per the germline V gene, CDR1 is MNHEY and CDR2 is SVGAGI. Trimming cost V 0 bases and J 0 bases, with 10 bases left between them.